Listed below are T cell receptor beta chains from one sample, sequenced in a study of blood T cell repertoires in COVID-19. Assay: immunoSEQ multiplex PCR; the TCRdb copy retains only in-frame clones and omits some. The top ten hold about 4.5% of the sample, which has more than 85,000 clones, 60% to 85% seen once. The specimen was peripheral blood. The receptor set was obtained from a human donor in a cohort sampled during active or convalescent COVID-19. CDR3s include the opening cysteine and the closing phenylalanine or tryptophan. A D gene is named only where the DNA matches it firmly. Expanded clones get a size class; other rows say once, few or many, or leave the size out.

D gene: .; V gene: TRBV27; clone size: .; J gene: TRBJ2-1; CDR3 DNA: TGTGCCAGCAGTTTAGCGGGAAGCCGATACAATGAGCAGTTCTTC; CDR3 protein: CASSLAGSRYNEQFF
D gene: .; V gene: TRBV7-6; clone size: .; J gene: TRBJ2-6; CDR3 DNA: TGTGCCAGCAGCTCAACCCCCGGGGCGGGGGGGGCCAACGTCCTGACTTTC; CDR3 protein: CASSSTPGAGGANVLTF
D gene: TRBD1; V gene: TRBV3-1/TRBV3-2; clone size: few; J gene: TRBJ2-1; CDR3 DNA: TGTGCCAGCAGCCCCAGGGGGCTCTATGAGCAGTTCTTC; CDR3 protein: CASSPRGLYEQFF
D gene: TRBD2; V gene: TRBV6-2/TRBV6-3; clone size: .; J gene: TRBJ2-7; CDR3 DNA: TGTGCCAGCAGTTACTCGGGAGGGCCTCACGAGCAGTACTTC; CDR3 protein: CASSYSGGPHEQYF
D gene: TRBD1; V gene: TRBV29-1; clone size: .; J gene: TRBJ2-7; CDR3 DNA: TGCAGCGTTAGGGACAGCCTCCGCCCCTCCTACGAGCAGTACTTC; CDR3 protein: CSVRDSLRPSYEQYF
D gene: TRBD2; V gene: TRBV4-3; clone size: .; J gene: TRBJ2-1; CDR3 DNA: TGCGCCAGCAGCCTAGCGGGAGTTTCTAATGAGCAGTTCTTC; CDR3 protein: CASSLAGVSNEQFF
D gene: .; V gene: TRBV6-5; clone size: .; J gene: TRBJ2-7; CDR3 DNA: TGTGCCAGCAGTTACAACTTCCTCCCCATCCACGAGCAGTACTTC; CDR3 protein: CASSYNFLPIHEQYF
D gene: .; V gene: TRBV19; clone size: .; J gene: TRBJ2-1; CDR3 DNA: TGTGCCAGTAGTCGTGACTTCTACAATGAGCAGTTCTTC; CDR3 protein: CASSRDFYNEQFF
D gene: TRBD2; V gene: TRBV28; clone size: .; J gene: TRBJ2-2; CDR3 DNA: TGTGCCAGCAGTTCGGCGGGAGTAGTCACCGGGGAGCTGTTTTTT; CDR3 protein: CASSSAGVVTGELFF
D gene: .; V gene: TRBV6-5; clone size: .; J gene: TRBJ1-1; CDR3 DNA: TGTGCCAGCAGTTACTCCCCTTGGAGGGCGGGCACTGAAGCTTTCTTT; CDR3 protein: CASSYSPWRAGTEAFF
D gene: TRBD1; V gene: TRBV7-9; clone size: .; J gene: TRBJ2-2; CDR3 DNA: TGTGCCAGCAGCTTGGGACAGGGGACCGGGGAGCTGTTTTTT; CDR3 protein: CASSLGQGTGELFF
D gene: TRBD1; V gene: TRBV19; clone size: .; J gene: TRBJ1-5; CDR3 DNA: TGTGCCAGTAGTTTTCAGGGGGCGGGTCAGCCCCAGCATTTT; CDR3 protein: CASSFQGAGQPQHF
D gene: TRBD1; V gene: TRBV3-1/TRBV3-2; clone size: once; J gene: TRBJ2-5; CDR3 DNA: TGTGCCAGCAGCCCCCACCGGACAGGGCAAGAGACCCAGTACTTC; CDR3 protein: CASSPHRTGQETQYF
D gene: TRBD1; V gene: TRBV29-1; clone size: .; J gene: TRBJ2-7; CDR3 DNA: TGCAGCGTTCGACAGGGAACCTACGAGCAGTACTTC; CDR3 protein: CSVRQGTYEQYF
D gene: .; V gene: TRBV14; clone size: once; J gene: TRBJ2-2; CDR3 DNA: TGTGCCAGCAGCCAGTTAGTGAACACCGGGGAGCTGTTTTTT; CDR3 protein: CASSQLVNTGELFF
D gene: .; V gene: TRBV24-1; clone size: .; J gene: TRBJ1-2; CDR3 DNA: TGTGCCACCAGTGATGTCGGAGGAGGTCGTGGCTACACCTTC; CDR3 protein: CATSDVGGGRGYTF
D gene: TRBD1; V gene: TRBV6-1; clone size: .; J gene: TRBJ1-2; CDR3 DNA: TGTGCCAGCAGTGAAACAGGGGTATATGGCTACACCTTC; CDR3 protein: CASSETGVYGYTF
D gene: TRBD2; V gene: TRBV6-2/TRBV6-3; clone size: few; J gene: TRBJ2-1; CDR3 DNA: TGTGCCAGCAGTTATGGAGGGACTAGCGGGAGTAGGCAGTTCTTC; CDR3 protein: CASSYGGTSGSRQFF
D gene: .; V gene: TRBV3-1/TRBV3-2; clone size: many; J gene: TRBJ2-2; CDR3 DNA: TGTGCCAGCAGCCATTTCTTATCCTACGGAGACACCGGGGAGCTGTTTTTT; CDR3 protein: CASSHFLSYGDTGELFF
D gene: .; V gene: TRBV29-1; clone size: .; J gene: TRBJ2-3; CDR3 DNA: TGCAGCGCCCGCCCAAATGACGGGTGGGCAGATACGCAGTATTTT; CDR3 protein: CSARPNDGWADTQYF
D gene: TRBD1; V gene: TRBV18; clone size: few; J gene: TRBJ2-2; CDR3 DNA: TGTGCCAGCTCCCTCGACAGGGGTATGACCGGGGAGCTGTTTTTT; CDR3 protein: CASSLDRGMTGELFF
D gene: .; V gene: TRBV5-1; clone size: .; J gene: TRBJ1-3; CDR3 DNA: TGCGCCAGCTGTGGCGCTAGTCAGAAAGCCCATCGGGGGTTTGGAAACACCATATATTTT; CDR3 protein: CASCGASQKAHRGFGNTIYF
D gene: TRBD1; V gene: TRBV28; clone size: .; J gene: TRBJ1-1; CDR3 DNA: TGTGCCAGCAGAGAAACAGGGGGCTCGAACACTGAAGCTTTCTTT; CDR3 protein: CASRETGGSNTEAFF
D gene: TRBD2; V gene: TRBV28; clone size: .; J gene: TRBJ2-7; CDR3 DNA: TGTGCCAGCAGTTTCATCGAGGTGATAGCGGGCTCCGAGCAGTACTTC; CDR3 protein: CASSFIEVIAGSEQYF
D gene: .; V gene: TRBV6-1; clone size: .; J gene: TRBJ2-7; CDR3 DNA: TGTGCCAGCAGTGAAAATGGAGGGCGAGGATCCGAGCAGTACTTC; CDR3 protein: CASSENGGRGSEQYF
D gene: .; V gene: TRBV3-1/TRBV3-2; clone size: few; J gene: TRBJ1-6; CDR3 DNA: TGTGCCAGCAGCCAAGCTGCAAAGCCTGGTTCACCCCTCCACTTT; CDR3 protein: CASSQAAKPGSPLHF
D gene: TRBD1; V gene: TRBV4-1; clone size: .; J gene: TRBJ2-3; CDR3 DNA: TGCGCCAGCAGCCACGGGGACAGGGGGAAGTATTTT; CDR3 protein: CASSHGDRGKYF
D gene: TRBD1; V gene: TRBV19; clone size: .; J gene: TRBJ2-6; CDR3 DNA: TGTGCCAGTAGTGCGGACAGGGGGCCTGGGGCCAACGTCCTGACTTTC; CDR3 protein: CASSADRGPGANVLTF
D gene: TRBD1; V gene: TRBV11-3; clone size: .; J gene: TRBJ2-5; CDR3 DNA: TGTGCCAGCAGCTTAGTCTCCGGGACAGGGCGAGAGACCCAGTACTTC; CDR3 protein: CASSLVSGTGRETQYF
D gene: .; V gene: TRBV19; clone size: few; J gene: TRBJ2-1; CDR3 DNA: TGTGCCAGTAGTATACGTGATAGTCCCACCCCTCCCTACAATGAGCAGTTCTTC; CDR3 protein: CASSIRDSPTPPYNEQFF
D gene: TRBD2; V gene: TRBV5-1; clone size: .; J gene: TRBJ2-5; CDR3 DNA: TGCGCCAGCAGCTCTAGCGGGGGGGCAAGTCTGGAGACCCAGTACTTC; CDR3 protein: CASSSSGGASLETQYF